This is a list of T cell receptor beta chains from one sample in a study of cytomegalovirus exposure and HLA in healthy donors. Measured with immunoSEQ multiplex PCR; TCRdb has only the in-frame clones, and not every one. The sample records about 120,000 clones, 81% being singletons. Source material: PBMCs. The receptors derive from a man between 18 and 35 years old in good health and CMV-seropositive. CDR3s include the opening cysteine and the closing phenylalanine or tryptophan. The order of the fields is J gene, D gene, clone size, V gene, CDR3 protein, CDR3 DNA. A D gene is named only where the DNA matches it firmly. Clone size is given for some rows only: seen once, a few or many times, or a class if the clone is expanded.

J gene: TRBJ1-1
D gene: .
clone size: once
V gene: TRBV15
CDR3 protein: CATSTEQGPVTEAFF
CDR3 DNA: TGTGCCACCAGCACAGAACAGGGCCCGGTCACTGAAGCTTTCTTT

J gene: TRBJ1-6
D gene: .
clone size: few
V gene: TRBV7-9
CDR3 protein: CASSLVQMNSPLHF
CDR3 DNA: TGTGCCAGCAGCTTAGTTCAGATGAACTCACCCCTCCACTTT

J gene: TRBJ2-2
D gene: .
clone size: .
V gene: TRBV12-5
CDR3 protein: CASGSEQVPGELFF
CDR3 DNA: TGTGCTAGTGGTTCCGAACAGGTCCCCGGGGAGCTGTTTTTT

J gene: TRBJ1-3
D gene: TRBD1
clone size: .
V gene: TRBV9
CDR3 protein: CASSVASSSRGLSEEDTIYF
CDR3 DNA: TGTGCCAGCAGCGTAGCTTCCTCGAGCAGGGGGCTTTCAGAAGAGGACACCATATATTTT

J gene: TRBJ2-7
D gene: TRBD2
clone size: .
V gene: TRBV4-1
CDR3 protein: CASSQEGLAPSYEQYF
CDR3 DNA: TGCGCCAGCAGCCAAGAGGGACTAGCGCCTTCCTACGAGCAGTACTTC

J gene: TRBJ2-1
D gene: TRBD2
clone size: .
V gene: TRBV6-1
CDR3 protein: CASKWLADNNEQFF
CDR3 DNA: TGTGCCAGCAAGTGGCTAGCGGACAACAATGAGCAGTTCTTC

J gene: TRBJ1-1
D gene: TRBD1
clone size: .
V gene: TRBV29-1
CDR3 protein: CSVEKGQGIGEAFF
CDR3 DNA: TGCAGCGTTGAAAAAGGACAGGGTATTGGTGAAGCTTTCTTT

J gene: TRBJ1-2
D gene: TRBD1
clone size: .
V gene: TRBV14
CDR3 protein: CASSLQGGGYTF
CDR3 DNA: TGTGCCAGCAGCTTGCAGGGGGGTGGCTACACCTTC

J gene: TRBJ2-5
D gene: TRBD2
clone size: .
V gene: TRBV4-2
CDR3 protein: CASSQAGGGRWETQYF
CDR3 DNA: TGTGCCAGCAGCCAAGCAGGCGGGGGGCGTTGGGAGACCCAGTACTTC

J gene: TRBJ2-7
D gene: TRBD2
clone size: .
V gene: TRBV19
CDR3 protein: CASSIASGRTYEQYF
CDR3 DNA: TGTGCCAGTAGTATTGCTAGCGGGCGAACCTACGAGCAGTACTTC

J gene: TRBJ2-1
D gene: TRBD2
clone size: .
V gene: TRBV5-1
CDR3 protein: CASSLSGLATFF
CDR3 DNA: TGCGCCAGCAGCTTATCGGGACTAGCTACGTTCTTC

J gene: TRBJ2-7
D gene: .
clone size: .
V gene: TRBV6-6
CDR3 protein: CASSPTRASYEQYF
CDR3 DNA: TGTGCCAGCAGCCCTACCCGCGCCTCATACGAGCAGTACTTC

J gene: TRBJ2-7
D gene: .
clone size: .
V gene: TRBV7-2
CDR3 protein: CASSPRDFLYF
CDR3 DNA: TGTGCCAGCAGCCCCCGGGACTTCCTTTACTTC

J gene: TRBJ2-7
D gene: .
clone size: .
V gene: TRBV27
CDR3 protein: CASSLFFWGEAGYEQYF
CDR3 DNA: TGTGCCAGCAGTTTATTCTTCTGGGGGGAGGCGGGCTACGAGCAGTACTTC

J gene: TRBJ2-7
D gene: .
clone size: .
V gene: TRBV9
CDR3 protein: CASSVSQGAYEQYF
CDR3 DNA: TGTGCCAGCAGCGTGTCACAGGGCGCCTACGAGCAGTACTTC

J gene: TRBJ2-1
D gene: .
clone size: .
V gene: TRBV18
CDR3 protein: CASSPAGRNEQFF
CDR3 DNA: TGTGCCAGCTCACCAGCGGGGAGGAATGAGCAGTTCTTC

J gene: TRBJ1-1
D gene: .
clone size: .
V gene: TRBV5-1
CDR3 protein: CASSLAGVGEAFF
CDR3 DNA: TGCGCCAGCAGCTTGGCAGGGGTGGGTGAAGCTTTCTTT

J gene: TRBJ2-1
D gene: .
clone size: .
V gene: TRBV7-2
CDR3 protein: CASSLVSGDNEQFF
CDR3 DNA: TGTGCCAGCAGCTTAGTTAGCGGTGACAATGAGCAGTTCTTC

J gene: TRBJ1-1
D gene: .
clone size: .
V gene: TRBV11-3
CDR3 protein: CASNFGRGTEAFF
CDR3 DNA: TGTGCCAGCAACTTCGGACGAGGGACTGAAGCTTTCTTT

J gene: TRBJ2-5
D gene: TRBD2
clone size: .
V gene: TRBV4-2
CDR3 protein: CASSQATLAGETQYF
CDR3 DNA: TGTGCCAGCAGCCAGGCTACCCTAGCGGGAGAGACCCAGTACTTC

J gene: TRBJ2-7
D gene: TRBD1
clone size: .
V gene: TRBV19
CDR3 protein: CASSIDRGFIYEQYF
CDR3 DNA: TGTGCCAGTAGTATTGACAGGGGATTTATCTACGAGCAGTACTTC

J gene: TRBJ2-7
D gene: .
clone size: .
V gene: TRBV5-6
CDR3 protein: CASGARNEQYF
CDR3 DNA: TGTGCCAGCGGAGCGAGGAACGAGCAGTACTTC

J gene: TRBJ1-2
D gene: .
clone size: .
V gene: TRBV11-2
CDR3 protein: CASSLTPAVYGYTF
CDR3 DNA: TGTGCCAGCAGCTTAACCCCCGCGGTCTATGGCTACACCTTC

J gene: TRBJ2-3
D gene: TRBD2
clone size: .
V gene: TRBV27
CDR3 protein: CASSPMSSGRATFGTDTQYF
CDR3 DNA: TGTGCCAGCAGTCCTATGTCTAGCGGGAGGGCAACATTTGGCACAGATACGCAGTATTTT

J gene: TRBJ1-4
D gene: TRBD1
clone size: .
V gene: TRBV6-1
CDR3 protein: CASSLGQGAGKLFF
CDR3 DNA: TGTGCCAGCAGCCTGGGACAGGGGGCCGGAAAACTGTTTTTT

J gene: TRBJ2-1
D gene: TRBD1
clone size: .
V gene: TRBV7-9
CDR3 protein: CASSGYGQGAYNEQFF
CDR3 DNA: TGTGCCAGCAGCGGCTACGGACAGGGGGCCTACAATGAGCAGTTCTTC

J gene: TRBJ1-4
D gene: TRBD1
clone size: few
V gene: TRBV5-1
CDR3 protein: CASASGQGISWGEKLFF
CDR3 DNA: TGCGCCAGCGCTTCGGGACAGGGTATATCTTGGGGTGAAAAACTGTTTTTT

J gene: TRBJ2-1
D gene: .
clone size: .
V gene: TRBV11-3
CDR3 protein: CASSSRGSFNEQFF
CDR3 DNA: TGTGCCAGCAGCTCACGGGGGTCATTCAATGAGCAGTTCTTC

J gene: TRBJ2-1
D gene: .
clone size: .
V gene: TRBV7-9
CDR3 protein: CASSRFPKGVLTNEQFF
CDR3 DNA: TGTGCCAGCAGCCGCTTCCCGAAAGGGGTGTTGACCAATGAGCAGTTCTTC

J gene: TRBJ2-6
D gene: .
clone size: .
V gene: TRBV2
CDR3 protein: CASSSSPGANVLTF
CDR3 DNA: TGTGCCAGCAGTTCTAGCCCTGGGGCCAACGTCCTGACTTTC

J gene: TRBJ1-5
D gene: TRBD1
clone size: .
V gene: TRBV5-6
CDR3 protein: CASSLRTGVAQPQHF
CDR3 DNA: TGTGCCAGCAGCCTAAGGACAGGCGTTGCTCAGCCCCAGCATTTT

J gene: TRBJ2-1
D gene: TRBD1
clone size: .
V gene: TRBV11-2
CDR3 protein: CASSPPGTDYNEQFF
CDR3 DNA: TGTGCCAGCAGCCCACCCGGGACAGATTACAATGAGCAGTTCTTC

J gene: TRBJ2-3
D gene: TRBD1
clone size: .
V gene: TRBV4-3
CDR3 protein: CASSVRDSRTDTQYF
CDR3 DNA: TGCGCCAGCAGCGTTCGGGACAGCCGCACAGATACGCAGTATTTT

J gene: TRBJ1-1
D gene: TRBD1
clone size: .
V gene: TRBV7-2
CDR3 protein: CASRPHRGGRTEAFF
CDR3 DNA: TGTGCCAGCAGGCCGCACAGGGGCGGAAGAACTGAAGCTTTCTTT

J gene: TRBJ1-4
D gene: TRBD1
clone size: .
V gene: TRBV18
CDR3 protein: CASSPTGQGYEKLFF
CDR3 DNA: TGTGCCAGCTCACCGACGGGACAGGGTTATGAAAAACTGTTTTTT

J gene: TRBJ1-5
D gene: TRBD1
clone size: .
V gene: TRBV7-2
CDR3 protein: CASSTGTVRHQPQHF
CDR3 DNA: TGTGCCAGCAGCACCGGGACAGTTCGCCATCAGCCCCAGCATTTT

J gene: TRBJ1-2
D gene: .
clone size: .
V gene: TRBV7-9
CDR3 protein: CSSSSHRQENYGYTF
CDR3 DNA: TGTTCCAGCAGCTCTCATCGACAGGAGAACTATGGCTACACCTTC

J gene: TRBJ2-7
D gene: TRBD2
clone size: .
V gene: TRBV4-1
CDR3 protein: CASSHGTSVYEQYF
CDR3 DNA: TGCGCCAGCAGCCACGGGACTAGCGTATACGAGCAGTACTTC

J gene: TRBJ1-2
D gene: .
clone size: .
V gene: TRBV6-1
CDR3 protein: CASSDPRTNSYGYTF
CDR3 DNA: TGTGCCAGCAGTGACCCTCGGACAAACTCCTATGGCTACACCTTC

J gene: TRBJ2-1
D gene: TRBD2
clone size: once
V gene: TRBV5-1
CDR3 protein: CASSQEAGGLNEQFF
CDR3 DNA: TGCGCCAGCAGCCAAGAAGCGGGAGGATTAAATGAGCAGTTCTTC

J gene: TRBJ1-5
D gene: .
clone size: .
V gene: TRBV19
CDR3 protein: CASSAVAGAKGQPQHF
CDR3 DNA: TGTGCCAGTAGTGCGGTCGCGGGGGCAAAGGGACAGCCCCAGCATTTT

J gene: TRBJ1-1
D gene: .
clone size: .
V gene: TRBV4-3
CDR3 protein: CASSQGLSGSEVFF
CDR3 DNA: TGCGCCAGCAGCCAAGGCCTGTCGGGATCTGAAGTTTTCTTT

J gene: TRBJ2-1
D gene: .
clone size: .
V gene: TRBV7-2
CDR3 protein: CASSLALGEQFF
CDR3 DNA: TGTGCCAGCAGCTTAGCCCTCGGTGAGCAGTTCTTC

J gene: TRBJ1-1
D gene: .
clone size: .
V gene: TRBV19
CDR3 protein: CASSISGFSFF
CDR3 DNA: TGTGCCAGTAGTATATCGGGATTCTCTTTCTTT

J gene: TRBJ1-5
D gene: TRBD1
clone size: .
V gene: TRBV4-3
CDR3 protein: CASSQGIQGANQPQHF
CDR3 DNA: TGCGCCAGCAGCCAGGGAATACAGGGGGCAAATCAGCCCCAGCATTTT

J gene: TRBJ2-2
D gene: TRBD2
clone size: .
V gene: TRBV18
CDR3 protein: CASSSIAGGPNTGELFF
CDR3 DNA: TGTGCCAGCTCATCGATAGCGGGAGGCCCGAACACCGGGGAGCTGTTTTTT

J gene: TRBJ1-1
D gene: .
clone size: .
V gene: TRBV4-1
CDR3 protein: CASSQHQGPEAFF
CDR3 DNA: TGCGCCAGCAGCCAACACCAGGGCCCTGAAGCTTTCTTT

J gene: TRBJ2-5
D gene: .
clone size: once
V gene: TRBV11-2
CDR3 protein: CASSLFRLPGTQYF
CDR3 DNA: TGTGCCAGCAGCTTATTTAGACTTCCCGGGACCCAGTACTTC

J gene: TRBJ1-6
D gene: TRBD1
clone size: .
V gene: TRBV27
CDR3 protein: CASSLVSRGPYNSPLHF
CDR3 DNA: TGTGCCAGCAGTTTAGTTTCCAGGGGGCCCTATAATTCACCCCTCCACTTT

J gene: TRBJ1-2
D gene: .
clone size: .
V gene: TRBV18
CDR3 protein: CASSPVGTTNYGYTF
CDR3 DNA: TGTGCCAGCTCACCGGTAGGCACTACTAACTATGGCTACACCTTC

J gene: TRBJ2-3
D gene: TRBD1
clone size: .
V gene: TRBV2
CDR3 protein: CASSEGQGLDTQYF
CDR3 DNA: TGTGCCAGCAGTGAGGGACAGGGGCTAGATACGCAGTATTTT

J gene: TRBJ2-2
D gene: TRBD2
clone size: .
V gene: TRBV29-1
CDR3 protein: CSVSSGYTGELFF
CDR3 DNA: TGCAGCGTTTCTAGCGGGTATACCGGGGAGCTGTTTTTT

J gene: TRBJ2-2
D gene: .
clone size: .
V gene: TRBV13
CDR3 protein: CASSSPRLDREGGGELFF
CDR3 DNA: TGTGCCAGCAGCTCCCCGCGGCTGGACAGGGAGGGCGGCGGGGAGCTGTTTTTT

J gene: TRBJ2-1
D gene: .
clone size: .
V gene: TRBV27
CDR3 protein: CASGPYNEQFF
CDR3 DNA: TGTGCCAGCGGGCCCTACAATGAGCAGTTCTTC

J gene: TRBJ2-7
D gene: TRBD2
clone size: .
V gene: TRBV5-1
CDR3 protein: CASSPTSGDYEQYF
CDR3 DNA: TGCGCCAGCAGCCCGACTAGCGGGGACTACGAGCAGTACTTC

J gene: TRBJ2-5
D gene: TRBD2
clone size: .
V gene: TRBV28
CDR3 protein: CASSFLAGQETQYF
CDR3 DNA: TGTGCCAGCAGTTTCCTAGCGGGGCAAGAGACCCAGTACTTC

J gene: TRBJ1-2
D gene: TRBD1
clone size: few
V gene: TRBV28
CDR3 protein: CAIQKPGQGYHGYTF
CDR3 DNA: TGTGCCATCCAAAAACCGGGACAGGGATATCATGGCTACACCTTC

J gene: TRBJ2-2
D gene: .
clone size: few
V gene: TRBV6-1
CDR3 protein: CASSELADNTGELFF
CDR3 DNA: TGTGCCAGCAGTGAACTAGCAGACAACACCGGGGAGCTGTTTTTT

J gene: TRBJ2-3
D gene: TRBD1
clone size: .
V gene: TRBV2
CDR3 protein: CASSPHGTGATDTQYF
CDR3 DNA: TGTGCCAGCAGTCCCCACGGGACAGGGGCCACAGATACGCAGTATTTT